Presented here are 13 T cell receptor beta chains from one specimen sequenced in a study of early T cells in non-severe SARS-CoV-2 infection. TCRdb itself ran the 5' RACE reads through MiXCR, one entry per CDR3 protein. The table shows tens of thousands of distinct CDR3 sequences, with over 7% occurring only once. Sequencing was performed on whole blood. Receptor source: an adult who was a healthcare worker with PCR-confirmed SARS-CoV-2 infection or an uninfected control (not recorded which).

The V and J genes are TRBV11-2 and TRBJ2-4; maybe TRBD1 (5 bases). The germline V gene encodes CDR1 SGHAT and CDR2 FQNNGV. Between the trimmed V and J ends, which lost 2 bases and 0 bases, there was a span of 14 bases. The CDR3 spans 17 residues. The CDR3, as DNA: TGTGCCAGCAGCTTACCGTCGACAGAACAAGCCAAAAACATTCAGTACTTC. It specifies CASSLPSTEQAKNIQYF.

This clonotype was detected ten times or more. The chain is built from TRBV27 and TRBJ1-5, with D hard to call. This CDR3 has 15 amino acids. From germline, CDR1 is MNHEY and CDR2 SMNVEV (reference sequence). Trimming left V 2 bases short and J 6 bases short, with 14 bases between. DNA of the CDR3: TGTGCCAGCAGTTTACTACCCCCCGGAGGTCAGCCCCAGCATTTT. Translation: CASSLLPPGGQPQHF.

The sample holds many counts of this clonotype. The chain combines TRBV7-9 with TRBJ1-2; D is undetermined. CDR3 length equals 17 residues. V was clipped by 1 base and J by 2 bases, with 17 bases between them. Germline-derived CDR1 and CDR2 are SEHNR and FQNEAQ (reference sequence). The DNA for the CDR3 is TGTGCCAGCAGCTTAGAAGGATTAGGATTTAAAAACTATGGCTACACCTTC. This sequence encodes CASSLEGLGFKNYGYTF.

This clonotype was detected ten times or more. The rearrangement joins TRBV6-2 or TRBV6-3 to TRBJ2-7; 12 positions agree with TRBD2. This CDR3 contains 16 residues. Per the germline V gene, CDR1 is MNHEY and CDR2 is SVGEGT. With 3 bases clipped from V and 6 bases from J, the junction kept 9 bases outside the gene matches. DNA for the CDR3: TGTGCCAGCAGTTATCGACTAGCGGGAGACCGAGGCGAGCAGTACTTC. It is translated as CASSYRLAGDRGEQYF.

This clonotype was detected ten times or more. The CDR3: CASSFDWNSPLHF. CDR3 in DNA: TGTGCCAGCAGTTTCGACTGGAATTCACCCCTCCACTTT. The chain combines TRBV7-6 with TRBJ1-6; D ambiguous. The V gene lost 6 bases and the J gene lost 7 bases, with 10 bases spanning the gap. The CDR3 consists of 13 residues. Germline V gene sequence: CDR1 SGHVS, CDR2 FNYEAQ.

This clonotype was counted only a few times. In DNA, the CDR3 is TGTGCCAGCAGCGAACAGGGGGTCACAGATACGCAGTATTTT. It is translated as CASSEQGVTDTQYF. The rearrangement joins TRBV9 to TRBJ2-3; 8 positions match TRBD1. J was trimmed by 2 bases and V by 3 bases; bases with no gene match: 2. The CDR3 runs to 14 residues. Germline lookup yields CDR1 SGDLS and CDR2 YYNGEE.

The table lists this clonotype with many counts. The chain uses TRBV30 and TRBJ1-3, with D tentatively TRBD1 (6 bases). Trimming left V 4 bases short and J 3 bases short, with 10 bases between. This CDR3 spans 13 amino acids. CDR1 and CDR2 from the germline V gene are GTSNPN and SVGIG (reference sequence). DNA of the CDR3: TGTGCCTGGACCCCGGACAGTGGAAACACCATATATTTT. As protein: CAWTPDSGNTIYF.

This chain links TRBV28 with TRBJ1-1; possibly TRBD1 for D (6 bases). Trimming stripped 1 base from V and 5 bases from J, with 17 bases between. Germline V lookup: CDR1 MDHEN, CDR2 SYDVKM. The CDR3 is 16 amino acids. The CDR3 DNA is TGTGCCAGCAGTTTATTACAGGGCTCATTCGGAACTGAAGCTTTCTTT. Amino acids: CASSLLQGSFGTEAFF.

This chain uses TRBV3-1 with TRBJ2-7; D not resolved. V lost 4 bases and J 9 bases, leaving 13 bases between the germline ends. Germline CDR1 LGHDT, CDR2 YNNKEL (reference sequence). The CDR3 length is 12 residues. CDR3 loop: CASSRDFKGQYF. In DNA form, the CDR3 reads TGTGCCAGCAGCCGGGATTTTAAGGGGCAGTACTTC.

This clonotype appeared a few times. The CDR3 loop is CATRQGYGYTF. The CDR3 nucleotides read TGTGCCACCAGACAGGGCTATGGCTACACCTTC. The chain links TRBV6-2 or TRBV6-3 to TRBJ1-2; TRBD1 aligns across 7 bases. The V and J ends lost 10 bases and 4 bases, in that order; junction bases with no gene match: 3. The CDR3 is made up of 11 amino acids. Germline CDR1 reads MNHEY; CDR2 reads SVGEGT.

The chain links TRBV12-3 or TRBV12-4 to TRBJ1-6; 7 positions agree with TRBD1. The V gene end was trimmed by 8 bases and the J gene end by 7 bases; junction bases not matched to a gene: 8. The CDR3 spans 14 residues. The CDR3 DNA is TGTGCCAGCGGCACGGACAGGAGAAATTCACCCCTCCACTTT. It translates to CASGTDRRNSPLHF.

Remarks on this clonotype: A much larger clonotype is one base distant, so this may be a read error. V usage is TRBV21-1 and J usage is TRBJ1-1; the table's D call of TRBD1 was not tested on the DNA. TRBV21-1 is classified as a pseudogene. The CDR3 has 14 amino acids. DNA of the CDR3: TGTGCCAGCACAAGGGCAGGGGATCACACTGAAGCTTTCTTT. This encodes CASTRAGDHTEAFF.

This clonotype has a count of ten or more. The rearrangement links TRBV12-3 or TRBV12-4 to TRBJ2-3; weak D call: TRBD1 (5 bases). Trimming removed 6 bases from V and 0 bases from J, with 16 bases in between. The CDR3 contains 16 residues. The DNA for the CDR3 is TGTGCCAGCAGCCCCATGGGGCGGAGCAGCACAGATACGCAGTATTTT. Encoded protein: CASSPMGRSSTDTQYF.